The sequence of this T cell receptor beta chain was determined in a study of blood T cell repertoires in COVID-19. Method: immunoSEQ multiplex PCR; TCRdb's copy keeps in-frame clones and lacks some. Of about 150,000 clones in the sample, roughly 81% were seen once. V trimming: 5 bases; J trimming: 2 bases; junction bases outside the gene matches: 11. The CDR3 is 17 residues long. Germline CDR1 LNHDA, CDR2 SQIVND (reference sequence). Specimen: peripheral blood. The clonotype comes from a woman in her fifties or sixties with COVID-19, enrolled during active disease. The rearrangement uses TRBV19 and TRBJ1-2; TRBD1 aligns across 10 bases. The CDR3 reads CASSGRQGARGNYGYTF. DNA of the CDR3: TGTGCCAGTAGTGGAAGACAGGGGGCGCGTGGAAACTATGGCTACACCTTC.